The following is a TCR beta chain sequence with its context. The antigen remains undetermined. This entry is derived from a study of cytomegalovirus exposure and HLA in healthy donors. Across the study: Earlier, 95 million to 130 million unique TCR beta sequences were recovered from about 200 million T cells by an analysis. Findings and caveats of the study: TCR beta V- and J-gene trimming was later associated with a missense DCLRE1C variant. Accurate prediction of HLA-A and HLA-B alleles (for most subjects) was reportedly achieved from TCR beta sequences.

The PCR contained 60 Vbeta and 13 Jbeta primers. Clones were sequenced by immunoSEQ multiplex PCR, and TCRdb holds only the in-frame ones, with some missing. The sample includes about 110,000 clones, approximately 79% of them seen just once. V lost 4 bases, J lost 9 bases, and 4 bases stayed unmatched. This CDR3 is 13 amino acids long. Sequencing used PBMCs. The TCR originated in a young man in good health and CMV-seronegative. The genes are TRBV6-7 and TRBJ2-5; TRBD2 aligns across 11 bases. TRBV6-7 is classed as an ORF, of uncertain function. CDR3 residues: CASSLAGGPPQYF. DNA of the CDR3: TGTGCCAGCAGTTTAGCGGGGGGGCCTCCCCAGTACTTC.